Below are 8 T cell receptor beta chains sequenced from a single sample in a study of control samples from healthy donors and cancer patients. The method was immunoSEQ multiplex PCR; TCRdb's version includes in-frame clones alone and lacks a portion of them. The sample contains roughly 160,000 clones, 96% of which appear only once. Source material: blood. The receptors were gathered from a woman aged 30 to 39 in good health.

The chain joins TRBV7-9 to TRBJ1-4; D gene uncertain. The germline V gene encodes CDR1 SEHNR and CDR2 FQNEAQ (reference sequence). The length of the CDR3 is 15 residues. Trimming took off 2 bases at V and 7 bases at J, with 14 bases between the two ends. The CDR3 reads CASSLTASSGEKLFF. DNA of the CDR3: TGTGCCAGCAGCTTAACGGCTAGCTCTGGTGAAAAACTGTTTTTT.

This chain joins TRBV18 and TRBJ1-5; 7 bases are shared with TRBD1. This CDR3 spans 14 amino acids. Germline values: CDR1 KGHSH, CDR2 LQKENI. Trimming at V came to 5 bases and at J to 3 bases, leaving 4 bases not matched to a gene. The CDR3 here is CASSSGGYNQPQHF. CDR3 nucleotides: TGTGCCAGCTCATCAGGGGGGTACAATCAGCCCCAGCATTTT.

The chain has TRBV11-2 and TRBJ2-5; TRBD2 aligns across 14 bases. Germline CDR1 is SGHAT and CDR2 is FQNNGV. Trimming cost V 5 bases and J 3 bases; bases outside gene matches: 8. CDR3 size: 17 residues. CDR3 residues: CASSEGTSGSGEETQYF. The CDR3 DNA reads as TGTGCCAGCAGCGAAGGGACTAGCGGGAGTGGGGAAGAGACCCAGTACTTC.

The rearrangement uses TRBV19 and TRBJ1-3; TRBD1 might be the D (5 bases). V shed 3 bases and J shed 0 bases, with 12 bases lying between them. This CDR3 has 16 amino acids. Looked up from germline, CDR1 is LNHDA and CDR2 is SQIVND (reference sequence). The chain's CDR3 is CASSMVGGLSGNTIYF. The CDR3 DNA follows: TGTGCCAGTAGTATGGTGGGGGGTCTCTCTGGAAACACCATATATTTT.

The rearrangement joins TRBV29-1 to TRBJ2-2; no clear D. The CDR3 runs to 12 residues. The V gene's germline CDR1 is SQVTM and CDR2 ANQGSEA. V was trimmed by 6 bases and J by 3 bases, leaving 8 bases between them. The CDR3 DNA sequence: TGCAGCGTCGATGTTCACACCGGGGAGCTGTTTTTT. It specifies CSVDVHTGELFF.

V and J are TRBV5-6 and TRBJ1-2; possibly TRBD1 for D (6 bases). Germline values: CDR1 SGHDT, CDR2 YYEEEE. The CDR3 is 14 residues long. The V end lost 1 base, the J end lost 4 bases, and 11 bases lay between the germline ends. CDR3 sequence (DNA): TGTGCCAGCAGCTTGACAGGGTCGTTCTATGGCTACACCTTC. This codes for CASSLTGSFYGYTF.

The CDR3 bases are TGCGCCAGCAGTGTTGTCACAGGGGAATATAATTCACCCCTCCACTTT. Encoded protein: CASSVVTGEYNSPLHF. The chain links TRBV10-2 to TRBJ1-6; the match to TRBD1 covers 7 bases. J gave up 4 bases and V 4 bases, and 7 bases lay outside the gene matches. The CDR3 sequence is 16 residues long. Germline V CDR1 and CDR2: WSHSY, SAAADI.

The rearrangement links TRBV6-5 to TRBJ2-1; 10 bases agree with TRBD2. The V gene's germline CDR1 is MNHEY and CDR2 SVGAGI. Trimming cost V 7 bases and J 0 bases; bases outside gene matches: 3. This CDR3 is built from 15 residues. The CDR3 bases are TGTGCCAGCACTATAGCGGGGGGCTCCTACAATGAGCAGTTCTTC. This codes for CASTIAGGSYNEQFF.